This T cell receptor beta chain was identified in a study of post-analysis software for immune sequencing data (dated by TCRdb to between 2015 and 2016). In the study overall: Relapsing-remitting, secondary progressive and progressive-relapsing multiple sclerosis were recorded as disease courses, and subtype annotation was lacking for some patients. Patient repertoires were compared against around 10 previously published healthy control repertoires from donors aged about 6 to 27 years. A subset of samples was prepared in parallel using single-end sample barcoding, then pooled and co-amplified after Illumina adapter ligation.

TCR beta repertoires were profiled from peripheral blood of some 13 young patients with multiple sclerosis to demonstrate the VDJtools post-analysis software. The multiple sclerosis patients were children and adolescents between 6 and 15 years of age. About this clonotype: The clone's antigen remains unknown. Base qualities are not at hand, and no much larger clone is one base apart.

The paper as a whole reports these results and caveats: Roughly 5 TRBV segments, including TRBV5-6, TRBV5-1 and TRBV20-1, were significantly more frequent in patients than controls. The control group was slightly older than the multiple sclerosis patient group. When samples were clustered directly using the F measure, samples prepared in the same batch co-clustered strongly, which prompted a batch-effect correction. Significantly lower normalized Chao1 diversity was found in multiple sclerosis patients than in controls, suggesting substantial peripheral T-cell clonal expansion.

The library was produced with PCR. TCRdb lists the instrument as Illumina HiSeq 2500. To reduce PCR and sequencing biases, unique molecular identifiers were incorporated into the TCR beta cDNA libraries. Every 1 to 10 million input T cells yielded 500,000 or so cDNA molecules, meaning each molecule approximated one T cell. The same protocol used for the earlier healthy control dataset was applied to prepare and sequence the patient libraries. Within a given batch, samples were prepared together, multiplexed and sequenced on the same HiSeq lane. The authors' pipeline ran thus. MIGEC was used to process the raw barcoded reads, and molecular identifier groups with only a single read were discarded before consensus assembly and CDR3 extraction. VDJtools was used for post-analysis of the clonotype tables, and diversity was normalized by down-sampling every dataset to the size of the smallest sample. Repertoire overlap clustering matched CDR3 amino acid but not nucleotide sequences to correct batch-related cross-sample contamination. TCRdb reworked the public reads: Q25 trimming with fastp, MiXCR clone assembly, productive beta chains retained. CDR3 protein duplicates are merged, each entry listing the most common genes and DNA. The V and J calls reflect TCRdb's pipeline rather than the authors' work. The sample records hundreds of thousands of distinct CDR3 sequences, less than 45% of which are singletons. The top ten clonotypes cover 9.5% to 13% of the sample.

Cut back by 5 bases and 2 bases, the V and J ends lie 12 bases apart. The germline V gene provides CDR1 ENHRY and CDR2 SYGVKD. The CDR3, cysteine through phenylalanine, is 14 amino acids long. The retained sequence is limited to the CDR3, 42 bases, with the frame set at the first base. The TCR sequence derives from a girl aged 10-17 years with multiple sclerosis. The chain is made from TRBV10-3 and TRBJ1-2; a confident D gene designation cannot be given. Material for sequencing was blood. CDR3 reads: CAISKDGANYGYTF. The bases are TGTGCCATCAGTAAGGACGGAGCAAACTATGGCTACACCTTC.